Listed below are T cell receptor beta chains from one sample, sequenced in a study of blood T cell repertoires in COVID-19. Here immunoSEQ multiplex PCR was the method, and the copy in TCRdb shows in-frame clones only, minus some. The top ten clones hold about 6.3% of a sample with approximately 100,000 clones, roughly four fifths of them seen once. Sequenced: peripheral blood. The receptor source for this set is a man in his 60s with acute or convalescent COVID-19. Both conserved end residues are trimmed from each CDR3.

v_call	j_call	cdr3_aa
TRBV21-1	TRBJ2-3	ASSARGGRADTQY
TRBV6-2/TRBV6-3	TRBJ2-2	ASSYSRLTGNTGELF
TRBV4-1	TRBJ1-2	ASSHPGTGGNGYT
TRBV5-5	TRBJ1-1	ASSFQGNTEAF
TRBV4-3	TRBJ1-2	ASSQVDRDGYGYT
TRBV11-3	TRBJ1-3	ASSFPSGAGNTIY
TRBV30	TRBJ2-7	AWSGGQGISYEQY
TRBV12-3/TRBV12-4	TRBJ2-1	ASSLGPNEQF
TRBV10-3	TRBJ2-1	AISDSQGNEQF
TRBV18	TRBJ1-5	ASSPSDRGHQPQH
TRBV19	TRBJ1-4	ASSIDLVTDSSTNEKLF
TRBV5-4	TRBJ2-7	ASSLANSYEQY